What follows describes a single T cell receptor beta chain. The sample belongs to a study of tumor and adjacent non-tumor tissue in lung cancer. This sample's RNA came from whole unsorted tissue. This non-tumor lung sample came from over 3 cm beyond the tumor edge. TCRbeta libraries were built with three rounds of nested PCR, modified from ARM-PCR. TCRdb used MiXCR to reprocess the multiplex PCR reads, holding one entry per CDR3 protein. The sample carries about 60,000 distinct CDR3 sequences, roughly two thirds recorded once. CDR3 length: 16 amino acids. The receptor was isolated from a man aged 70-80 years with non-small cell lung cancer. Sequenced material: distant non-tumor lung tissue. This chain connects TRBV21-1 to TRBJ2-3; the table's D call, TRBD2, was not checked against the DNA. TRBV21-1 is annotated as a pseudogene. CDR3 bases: TGTGCCAGCAGCAACCCAGCGGATTCTAGCTCAGATACGCAGTATTTT. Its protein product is CASSNPADSSSDTQYF.